The 27 T cell receptor beta chains presented below share a single source sample, sequenced in a study of radiation and T cells in renal cell carcinoma. Clones were sequenced by immunoSEQ multiplex PCR, and TCRdb holds only the in-frame ones, with some missing. Here the sample spans around 77,000 clones, around four fifths being singletons. Time point denoted: blood 4 weeks post-SBRT, at nephrectomy. Treatment indicated: 15 Gy SBRT to primary tumor, nephrectomy 4 weeks later. The sequences come from blood, collected from a patient whose treatment included radiotherapy and nephrectomy. Every receptor here comes from a woman aged 55-69 years with renal cell carcinoma.

J is TRBJ1-3 and V is TRBV28; TRBD1 aligns across 9 bases. Trimming removed 5 bases from V and 7 bases from J; junction bases left unmatched: 6. This CDR3 comprises 14 residues. The germline V gene encodes CDR1 MDHEN and CDR2 SYDVKM. CDR3 nucleotide sequence: TGTGCCAGCAGTCTAACAGGGGGCGCCAACACCATATATTTT. It codes for CASSLTGGANTIYF.

The chain combines TRBV6-5 with TRBJ1-2, with a weak D call TRBD1 (6 bases). V was clipped by 6 bases and J by 5 bases, with 10 bases between them. Germline values: CDR1 MNHEY, CDR2 SVGAGI. CDR3 length: 12 residues. The CDR3 nucleotides are TGTGCCAGCAGGACAGGAGGGTATGGCTACACCTTC. Translation gives CASRTGGYGYTF.

V usage is TRBV4-3 and J usage is TRBJ2-3; D gene ambiguous. The germline CDR1 and CDR2 sequences are LGHNA and YSLEER. The CDR3 sequence is 15 residues long. The V end lost 4 bases, the J end lost 1 base, and 12 bases lay between the germline ends. CDR3 amino acids: CASSLLVSGTDTQYF. In DNA, the CDR3 is TGCGCCAGCAGCCTTCTGGTTTCCGGCACAGATACGCAGTATTTT.

This clone was seen just once. This sequence joins TRBV7-3 and TRBJ2-3; maybe TRBD2 (6 bases). Per the germline V gene, CDR1 is SGHTA and CDR2 is FQGTGA. This CDR3 has 18 amino acids. V was trimmed by 1 base and J by 3 bases, leaving 20 bases between them. The CDR3 nucleotides are TGTGCCAGCAGCTTAAAGCGGGTCATGGGGTCGGCGACAGATACGCAGTATTTT. The encoded protein is CASSLKRVMGSATDTQYF.

This clone was seen only once. The chain employs TRBV18 and TRBJ1-5; 7 positions match TRBD1. The CDR3 totals 14 residues. The J segment lost 4 bases and the V segment lost 4 bases, leaving 4 bases of the junction unmatched. Per the germline V gene, CDR1 is KGHSH and CDR2 is LQKENI. The CDR3 loop is CASSLGTVNQPQHF. DNA of the CDR3: TGTGCCAGCTCACTTGGGACAGTAAATCAGCCCCAGCATTTT.

This clone was seen only a few times. The chain carries TRBV4-2 and TRBJ2-1; weak D call: TRBD1 (5 bases). The CDR3 loop spans 15 amino acids. Between the trimmed V and J ends, which lost 0 bases and 4 bases, there was a span of 10 bases. The germline gives CDR1 LGHNA, CDR2 YNFKEQ. CDR3 nucleotides: TGTGCCAGCAGCCAAGAAATACGACAGTACAATGAGCAGTTCTTC. This codes for CASSQEIRQYNEQFF.

The chain is built from TRBV14 and TRBJ1-4; D may be TRBD1 (5 bases). V was shortened by 1 base and J by 4 bases, with 16 bases between the two germline ends. Germline assignment: CDR1 SGHDN and CDR2 FVKESK. CDR3 size: 17 residues. CDR3 in amino acids: CASSQGGLVDFNEKLFF. The CDR3 bases are TGTGCCAGCAGCCAAGGGGGACTGGTCGACTTTAATGAAAAACTGTTTTTT.

The chain links TRBV4-3 to TRBJ1-2; tentatively, D is TRBD1 (6 bases). Germline assignment: CDR1 LGHNA and CDR2 YSLEER. CDR3 length: 14 amino acids. V was cut by 0 bases and J by 8 bases, with 13 bases left in between. In nucleotides, the CDR3 is TGCGCCAGCAGCCAAGATCAGGGGCACTGGGGCTACACCTTC. This gives the protein CASSQDQGHWGYTF.

This clone turned up a few times. The chain is built from TRBV29-1 and TRBJ1-1; 8 bases are a match to TRBD1. This CDR3 has 13 residues. CDR1 and CDR2 (germline): SQVTM, ANQGSEA. Trimming cost V 7 bases and J 1 base; bases outside gene matches: 5. This chain's CDR3 is CSAQGQANTEAFF. The CDR3 bases are TGCAGCGCCCAGGGACAGGCGAACACTGAAGCTTTCTTT.

The V call is TRBV11-3, the J call TRBJ2-7; TRBD1 matches at 8 bases. Unmatched junction bases numbered 6, after V lost 2 bases and J lost 3 bases. The CDR3 loop spans 15 amino acids. Germline lookup yields CDR1 SGHNT and CDR2 YENEEA. CDR3 region: CASSLRQGQGYEQYF. The CDR3 region has the DNA TGTGCCAGCAGCTTACGACAGGGGCAAGGCTACGAGCAGTACTTC.

V is TRBV7-9 and J is TRBJ1-5; D is perhaps TRBD1 (5 bases). Germline lookup yields CDR1 SEHNR and CDR2 FQNEAQ (reference sequence). The ends were cut back, 5 bases at V and 4 bases at J, with 15 bases in the middle. The CDR3 covers 15 residues. The chain's CDR3 is CASSGYGGANQPQHF. The CDR3 nucleotides are TGTGCCAGCAGCGGCTATGGGGGAGCGAATCAGCCCCAGCATTTT.

This chain connects TRBV10-3 to TRBJ2-3, with D possibly being TRBD2 (5 bases). This CDR3 has 16 residues. Trimming removed 0 bases at V and 5 bases at J, with 15 bases between. The germline CDR1 and CDR2 sequences are ENHRY and SYGVKD. The CDR3 nucleotides read TGTGCCATCAGTGAGTCGAGGGAACAGATTGGAGATACGCAGTATTTT. Translating gives CAISESREQIGDTQYF.

The V gene is TRBV19, the J gene TRBJ1-4; D remains ambiguous. V shed 3 bases and J shed 5 bases, with 10 bases lying between them. The CDR3 length is 14 residues. Per germline, CDR1 LNHDA and CDR2 SQIVND (reference sequence). The CDR3 DNA is TGTGCCAGTAGTATGGACCCGTCAAATGAAAAACTGTTTTTT. The encoded protein is CASSMDPSNEKLFF.

The chain employs TRBV7-2 and TRBJ1-5; perhaps TRBD1 as D (6 bases). Deletions cut 4 bases from V and 4 bases from J, with 17 bases between. The CDR3 totals 16 residues. Per the germline V gene, CDR1 is SGHTA and CDR2 is FQGNSA. The CDR3, as DNA: TGTGCCAGCAGCTATGAGGCCAGGGGTGGGAATCAGCCCCAGCATTTT. The encoded protein is CASSYEARGGNQPQHF.

The chain links TRBV7-9 to TRBJ1-2, with D maybe TRBD1 (5 bases). This CDR3 comprises 16 residues. The V gene's germline CDR1 is SEHNR and CDR2 FQNEAQ (reference sequence). Deletions cut 1 base from V and 4 bases from J, with 16 bases between. The CDR3 DNA is TGTGCCAGCAGCTTAGTAGGGATACGGGGCGGCTATGGCTACACCTTC. Translation: CASSLVGIRGGYGYTF.

This CDR3 is CASSDDEQYF. The CDR3 nucleotides read TGTGCCAGCAGTGACGACGAGCAGTACTTC. The V and J genes are TRBV6-4 and TRBJ2-7; D is unresolved. V lost 2 bases to trimming and J lost 5 bases, with 1 base between them. CDR3 length equals 10 residues. CDR1 and CDR2 from the germline V gene are MRHNA and SNTAGT.

To note about this clone: This sample includes further DNA sequences coding for the same CDR3. The chain couples TRBV2 to TRBJ1-2; D unresolved. CDR1 and CDR2 from the germline V gene are SNHLY and FYNNEI. Deletions cut 2 bases from V and 2 bases from J, with 9 bases between. This CDR3 comprises 14 residues. CDR3 DNA: TGTGCCAGCAGTGAAAGAGGGTTAAACTATGGCTACACCTTC. Translation gives CASSERGLNYGYTF.

V gene TRBV28 combines with J gene TRBJ1-2; no reliable D call. V was shortened by 3 bases and J by 2 bases, with 4 bases between the two germline ends. CDR3 length: 12 residues. In germline, CDR1 is MDHEN, CDR2 SYDVKM. CDR3 sequence reads: CASSFRNYGYTF. DNA of the CDR3: TGTGCCAGCAGTTTCCGAAACTATGGCTACACCTTC.

V gene TRBV5-4 combines with J gene TRBJ2-1, with 9 bases that match TRBD2. This CDR3 is 15 amino acids long. Germline loops: CDR1 SGHNT, CDR2 YYREEE (reference sequence). Losses at the gene ends were 4 bases for V and 1 base for J; bases not matched to a gene: 3. CDR3 DNA: TGTGCCAGCAGCCTAGCGGGGAATTCCTACAATGAGCAGTTCTTC. Its translation: CASSLAGNSYNEQFF.

The chain recombines TRBV10-3 with TRBJ1-2, with 7 bases that match TRBD1. Germline V gene lookup returns CDR1 ENHRY and CDR2 SYGVKD. This CDR3 is 13 amino acids long. J gave up 8 bases and V 8 bases, and 11 bases lay outside the gene matches. The CDR3 DNA sequence: TGTGCCATCGAGGGAGAGGGGGCGGGCGGCTACACCTTC. Protein product: CAIEGEGAGGYTF.

The CDR3 DNA sequence: TGCGCCAGCAGCTTGGATGGAAACACCATATATTTT. The encoded protein is CASSLDGNTIYF. This chain uses TRBV5-1 with TRBJ1-3; D not certain. V shed 0 bases and J shed 3 bases, with 1 base lying between them. This CDR3 region has 12 residues. Germline values: CDR1 SGHRS, CDR2 YFSETQ.

The V gene is TRBV6-5, the J gene TRBJ1-5; 7 bases agree with TRBD1. This CDR3 comprises 16 residues. From germline, CDR1 is MNHEY and CDR2 SVGAGI. V lost 4 bases to trimming and J lost 7 bases; unmatched junction nucleotides: 13. The CDR3 DNA follows: TGTGCCAGCAGTTTCCCCCTGCGCAGGGGGAACCAGCCCCAGCATTTT. It translates to CASSFPLRRGNQPQHF.

The chain has TRBV28 and TRBJ2-7; 11 nucleotides agree with TRBD2. The CDR3 has 15 amino acids. Germline CDR1 reads MDHEN; CDR2 reads SYDVKM. The J segment lost 2 bases and the V segment lost 5 bases, leaving 5 bases of the junction unmatched. Written as DNA, the CDR3 is TGTGCCAGCAGTGCGACTAGCGGGATTACCTACGAGCAGTACTTC. This sequence encodes CASSATSGITYEQYF.

The chain combines TRBV19 with TRBJ2-1, with TRBD1 matching 8 bases. CDR3 size: 16 residues. The germline gives CDR1 LNHDA, CDR2 SQIVND (reference sequence). J lost 9 bases, V lost 1 base, and 11 bases had no gene match. CDR3 in amino acids: CASSIGGQGGSAEQFF. CDR3 DNA sequence: TGTGCCAGTAGTATAGGTGGACAGGGTGGTTCGGCTGAGCAGTTCTTC.

J is TRBJ2-7 and V is TRBV12-5, with D maybe TRBD1 (6 bases). Germline V gene lookup returns CDR1 LGHNT and CDR2 FRNRAP. V was trimmed by 5 bases and J by 5 bases, leaving 22 bases between them. The CDR3 contains 16 residues. The CDR3 DNA follows: TGTGCTAGTGGTGGGGGCCAGGGAAAAACGTTACACGAGCAGTACTTC. Its translation: CASGGGQGKTLHEQYF. Full variable domain (missing parts from reference TRBV12-5 and TRBJ2-7): DARVTQTPRHKVTEMGQEVTMRCQPILGHNTVFWYRQTMMQGLELLAYFRNRAPLDDSGMPKDRFSAEMPDATLATLKIQPSEPRDSAVYFCASGGGQGKTLHEQYFGPGTRLTVT.

The V and J genes are TRBV14 and TRBJ2-5, with a tentative D call TRBD1 (5 bases). The germline V and J ends were trimmed by 3 bases and 6 bases, with 8 bases remaining between them. The CDR3 is 12 residues long. Germline V CDR1 and CDR2: SGHDN, FVKESK. CDR3 loop: CASSQQGKTQYF. CDR3 sequence (DNA): TGTGCCAGCAGCCAGCAGGGAAAGACCCAGTACTTC. The variable domain in full, with the rest retrieved from reference TRBV14 and TRBJ2-5, is EAGVTQFPSHSVIEKGQTVTLRCDPISGHDNLYWYRRVMGKEIKFLLHFVKESKQDESGMPNNRFLAERTGGTYSTLKVQPAELEDSGVYFCASSQQGKTQYFGPGTRLLVL.

A word on this clone: Other DNA sequences within the sample encode an identical CDR3. The chain has TRBV7-9 and TRBJ2-7, with D possibly matching TRBD1 (6 bases). V was shortened by 1 base and J by 2 bases, with 9 bases between the two germline ends. CDR1 is SEHNR and CDR2 is FQNEAQ in the germline V gene (reference sequence). The CDR3 is 14 residues long. The chain's CDR3 is CASSLGPGAYEQYF. The CDR3 region has the DNA TGTGCCAGCAGCTTAGGTCCAGGGGCCTACGAGCAGTACTTC. Full variable domain (outside the CDR3, taken from reference TRBV7-9 and TRBJ2-7): DTGVSQNPRHKITKRGQNVTFRCDPISEHNRLYWYRQTLGQGPEFLTYFQNEAQLEKSRLLSDRFSAERPKGSFSTLEIQRTEQGDSAMYLCASSLGPGAYEQYFGPGTRLTVT.